This T cell receptor beta chain was documented in a study of T cells after yellow fever vaccination. Findings and limits, study-wide: Shared CD4/CD8 clonotypes were a small share, likely from convergent recombination. Once the booster was given, most primary-vaccination clones reappeared, at just under 98% for CD4 and 88% for CD8. Abundant clonotypes from the bulk population could have been carried over as contaminants into FACS-sorted repertoires. By day 5 rather than day 15, the secondary response had peaked, though it was weaker.

From the 5' RACE reads, TCRdb called clonotypes with MiXCR, one entry per CDR3 protein. Here the sample spans 250,000 to 300,000 distinct CDR3 sequences, approximately 10% being singletons. About this clonotype itself: No antigen is known for it.

Deletions cut 4 bases from V and 4 bases from J, with 16 bases between. The CDR3 runs to 15 residues. Germline V lookup: CDR1 SGHRS, CDR2 YFSETQ. The sequencing here drew on CD4+ T cells sorted from PBMCs, taken 5 days after the yellow fever booster vaccination. The chain recombines TRBV5-1 with TRBJ2-3; D may be TRBD1 or TRBD2 (5 bases each). The sequence was obtained from a man aged 18 to 30 who received the YFV17D yellow fever vaccine. CDR3 amino acids: CASSRPDGGSDTQYF. The CDR3 DNA follows: TGCGCCAGCAGCCGACCTGATGGGGGTTCAGATACGCAGTATTTT.